This T cell receptor (beta chain) comes out of a study of beta chain features in type 1 diabetes. For the study at large: The patient and healthy donor groups were comparable for age, gender and cell yields. Study-wide results and limits: Because the template was cDNA, high-expressing cells might be over-represented. Within the patient group, naive, central memory and Treg TCRB repertoires appeared more similar to each other than within healthy donors.

The V gene's germline CDR1 is KGHSH and CDR2 LQKENI. The length of the CDR3 is 17 residues. Deletions cut 2 bases from V and 2 bases from J, with 15 bases between. Reverse transcription of all isolated RNA meant that expressed TCRB transcripts were sequenced. This table comes from immunoSEQ multiplex PCR, and its TCRdb copy is limited to in-frame clones, with some not included. The sample includes around 21,000 clones, 50% seen only once; the top ten take about 0.45%. In the case of this clone: The antigen is undetermined.

The source material was stem cell memory CD4+ T cells from blood. This rearrangement joins TRBV18 to TRBJ2-2; TRBD2 might be the D (7 bases). The origin of this receptor is a man aged 18 to 35 in good health. In nucleotides, the CDR3 is TGTGCCAGCTCACCATCCGGGGGGACAAGAAACACCGGGGAGCTGTTTTTT. Translated, it gives CASSPSGGTRNTGELFF.